This T cell receptor (beta chain) was obtained from a study of shared clonotypes between healthy human individuals. The CDR3 length is 15 residues. V was pared by 1 base and J by 6 bases, with 7 bases of the junction left unmatched. Germline CDR1 is SGHRS and CDR2 is YFSETQ. All participating donors were Caucasian adults from Nashville, Tennessee. Method: immunoSEQ multiplex PCR; TCRdb's copy keeps in-frame clones and lacks some. The data contain some 2,000,000 clones, 95% of them seen just once; the ten biggest clones take up 0.13%. The TCR was taken from a man in his late teens or twenties in good health. V gene TRBV5-1 combines with J gene TRBJ2-7, with TRBD1 identical over 10 bases. Sequencing input: naive CD4+ T cells sorted from blood. Specified subset: CD45RA+ positively selected. The CDR3 region has the DNA TGCGCCAGCAGCTTGCGGACAGGGGGGCCCGGCGAGCAGTACTTC. This encodes CASSLRTGGPGEQYF.